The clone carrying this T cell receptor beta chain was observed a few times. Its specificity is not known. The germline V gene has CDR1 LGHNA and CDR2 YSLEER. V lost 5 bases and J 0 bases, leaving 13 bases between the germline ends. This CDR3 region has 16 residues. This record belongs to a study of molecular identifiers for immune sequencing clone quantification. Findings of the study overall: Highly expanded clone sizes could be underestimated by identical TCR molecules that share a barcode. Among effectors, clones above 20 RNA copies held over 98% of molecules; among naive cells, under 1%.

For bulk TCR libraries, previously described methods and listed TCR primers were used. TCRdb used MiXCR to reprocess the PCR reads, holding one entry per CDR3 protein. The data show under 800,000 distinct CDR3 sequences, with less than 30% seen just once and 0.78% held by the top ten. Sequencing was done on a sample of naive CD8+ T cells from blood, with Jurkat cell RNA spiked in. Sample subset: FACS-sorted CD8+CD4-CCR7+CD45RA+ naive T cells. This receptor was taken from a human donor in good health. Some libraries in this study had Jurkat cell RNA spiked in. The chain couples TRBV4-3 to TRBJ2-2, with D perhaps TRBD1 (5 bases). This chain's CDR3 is CASSTTQGANTGELFF. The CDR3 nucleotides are TGCGCCAGCAGCACAACCCAGGGCGCGAACACCGGGGAGCTGTTTTTT.